The subject of this entry is one T cell receptor beta chain. The record originates from a study of PD-1 and CTLA-4 blockade in melanoma. The junction had 15 bases not matched to a gene; V was cut back by 2 bases and J by 7 bases. This CDR3 contains 18 residues. Germline V lookup: CDR1 SGHAT, CDR2 FQNNGV. Sequencing used immunoSEQ multiplex PCR; TCRdb keeps in-frame clones, though not all of them. The table includes approximately 17,000 clones, over 65% detected once. This TCR came from a human donor with melanoma. Sample: CD8+ T cells from peripheral blood, taken before anti-PD-1 treatment. V is TRBV11-2 and J is TRBJ2-1, with 9 nucleotides matching TRBD2. CDR3 coding DNA: TGTGCCAGCAGCTTATTGGTAGCGGGAGTTCCCCCTACAAATGAGCAGTTCTTC. It yields the protein CASSLLVAGVPPTNEQFF.